Following are 10 T cell receptor beta chains from one sample sequenced in a study of T cells in Graves' hyperthyroidism and ophthalmopathy. The CDR3 regions of TCR beta were amplified from RNA transcripts. First-round RT-PCR with HTBI primers amplified the TCR CDR3 region. TCRdb itself ran the multiplex PCR reads through MiXCR, one entry per CDR3 protein. Of about 400,000 distinct CDR3 sequences listed, roughly an eighth are singletons. The sequencing input was blood. The source is a man between 45 and 60 years old with Graves' ophthalmopathy.

In its sample, this clonotype was seen a few times. This chain uses TRBV5-4 with TRBJ2-3, with 11 bases fitting TRBD2. Germline V gene lookup returns CDR1 SGHNT and CDR2 YYREEE (reference sequence). Trimming cost V 0 bases and J 3 bases; bases outside gene matches: 6. There are 17 residues in the CDR3. CDR3 in DNA: TGTGCCAGCAGCTTGGAAGTAGCGGGAGGGTTGACAGATACGCAGTATTTT. Translating it yields CASSLEVAGGLTDTQYF.

The chain links TRBV20-1 to TRBJ2-5, with D maybe TRBD2 (5 bases). CDR1 is DFQATT and CDR2 is SNEGSKA in the germline V gene (reference sequence). V lost 2 bases and J 5 bases, leaving 9 bases between the germline ends. CDR3 size: 12 residues. CDR3 region: CSARSPGETQYF. The DNA of the CDR3 is TGCAGTGCTAGAAGTCCGGGGGAGACCCAGTACTTC.

J is TRBJ2-1 and V is TRBV20-1, with TRBD2 as a possible D gene (6 bases). The CDR3 loop spans 14 amino acids. The germline gives CDR1 DFQATT, CDR2 SNEGSKA (reference sequence). The V and J ends lost 3 bases and 8 bases respectively, with 17 bases between them. The CDR3 coding sequence is TGCAGTGCTAGCAAGATCGGGACTCTTGATGAGCAGTTCTTC. This translates into CSASKIGTLDEQFF.

This clonotype was seen many times. The V gene is TRBV28, the J gene TRBJ2-1; possible D gene TRBD2, 5 bases. Germline-derived CDR1 and CDR2 are MDHEN and SYDVKM. This CDR3 has 13 residues. V was pared by 7 bases and J by 1 base, with 8 bases between. The CDR3 loop is CASIEGSYNEQFF. As DNA, the CDR3 is TGTGCCAGCATTGAGGGTTCCTACAATGAGCAGTTCTTC.

This clonotype came up a few times. The gene calls are TRBV20-1 and TRBJ2-1, with D perhaps matching TRBD2 (6 bases). V dropped 3 bases and J dropped 2 bases, with 11 bases sitting between them. CDR3 length equals 14 residues. Germline values: CDR1 DFQATT, CDR2 SNEGSKA (reference sequence). The CDR3 here is CSASRETAYNEQFF. Here the CDR3 DNA reads TGCAGTGCTAGCCGGGAGACCGCCTACAATGAGCAGTTCTTC.

There are many counts of this clonotype. The V and J genes are TRBV19 and TRBJ2-2; D unresolved. The germline V gene has CDR1 LNHDA and CDR2 SQIVND (reference sequence). The length of the CDR3 is 18 residues. V dropped 5 bases and J dropped 0 bases, with 19 bases sitting between them. CDR3 region: CASSPNHWMTSNTGELFF. CDR3 bases: TGTGCCAGTAGTCCCAACCACTGGATGACTTCGAACACCGGGGAGCTGTTTTTT.

The genes are TRBV29-1 and TRBJ1-1; D call uncertain. The germline CDR1 and CDR2 sequences are SQVTM and ANQGSEA. The CDR3 sequence is 12 residues long. Between the trimmed V and J ends, which lost 6 bases and 11 bases, there was a span of 19 bases. The CDR3 loop reads CSVQGILDGAFF. The CDR3 DNA sequence: TGCAGCGTCCAAGGAATTCTGGATGGGGCTTTCTTT.

This clonotype has ten or more counts. The V call is TRBV4-2, the J call TRBJ1-1; D perhaps matches TRBD1 (6 bases). Germline assignment: CDR1 LGHNA and CDR2 YNFKEQ. The length of the CDR3 is 13 residues. V was cut by 0 bases and J by 7 bases, with 9 bases left in between. The CDR3 sequence: CASSQEHRVEAFF. The CDR3 nucleotides are TGTGCCAGCAGCCAAGAACACAGGGTTGAAGCTTTCTTT.

The chain uses TRBV2 and TRBJ2-5; D could derive from TRBD1 or TRBD2 (5 bases each). Trimming pared 4 bases from V and 7 bases from J, leaving 13 bases between. The CDR3 sequence is 13 residues long. Looked up from germline, CDR1 is SNHLY and CDR2 is FYNNEI. The CDR3 reads CASSGGTAWTQYF. Written as DNA, the CDR3 is TGTGCCAGCAGTGGAGGGACCGCATGGACCCAGTACTTC.

This clonotype showed up many times. The V gene is TRBV7-6, the J gene TRBJ1-1, with D uncertain. The germline CDR1 and CDR2 sequences are SGHVS and FNYEAQ. CDR3 length: 17 residues. V shed 7 bases and J shed 1 base, with 22 bases lying between them. This CDR3 is CASTPKSQYVGNTEAFF. The CDR3 nucleotides are TGTGCCAGCACCCCTAAGTCCCAATATGTCGGGAACACTGAAGCTTTCTTT.